This TCR beta chain originates from a study of T cell repertoires in cytomegalovirus infection. Study-wide context: Through public TCR beta signatures, both CMV infection and matching HLA type were indicated.

TCRdb re-analysed the reads in MiXCR, keeping a single row per CDR3 protein. Of a few hundred thousand distinct CDR3 sequences in the sample, roughly 18% were seen once. This clonotype was seen at least ten times. Its antigen is currently unknown. Study-wide results and caveats: Cumulated frequencies of public TCR beta families served to identify carriers of CMV plus the relevant HLA. HLA-C-restricted CMV clonotypes gave the most frequent clonotype in two of eight donors.

The sample taken for sequencing was PBMCs. The sequence was collected from a human donor in good health (CMV status not recorded). Some clones in this sample may be carry-over from other donors' samples.

CDR3 region: CASSLEPRRRGNEQFF. CDR3 coding DNA: TGTGCCAGCAGCTTAGAGCCCCGACGGAGGGGTAATGAGCAGTTCTTC. The V gene is TRBV7-2, the J gene TRBJ2-1; a weak D match, TRBD2 (6 bases). With 1 base removed from V and 7 bases from J, the gap between germline ends came to 17 bases. Looked up from germline, CDR1 is SGHTA and CDR2 is FQGNSA. The CDR3 runs to 16 residues.